This T cell receptor beta chain was sequenced for a study of blood T cell repertoires in COVID-19. At the level of the study: Samples came from the United States, Italy and Spain, spanning acute and convalescent COVID-19.

Original processing methods: It was from reference gene primer amplification that nucleated cell counts were estimated. Data came from immunoSEQ multiplex PCR; TCRdb stores just in-frame clones and leaves some out. V and J calls and clone size are given by that table; D and trimming were obtained from the DNA. The sample holds approximately 210,000 clones, 88% seen once. This clone has only a few counts. The origin of this receptor is a man aged 65 to 79 with acute or convalescent COVID-19. The sequencing input was peripheral blood.

The DNA of the CDR3 is TGTGCCAGCAGCCCCAACCCTACAGGGGGCTATGGCTACACCTTC. It encodes CASSPNPTGGYGYTF. The chain uses TRBV5-4 and TRBJ1-2; 8 nucleotides match TRBD1. V gave up 4 bases and J gave up 4 bases; unmatched junction bases: 9. The CDR3 has 15 residues. Germline V gene data show CDR1 as SGHNT and CDR2 as YYREEE (reference sequence).